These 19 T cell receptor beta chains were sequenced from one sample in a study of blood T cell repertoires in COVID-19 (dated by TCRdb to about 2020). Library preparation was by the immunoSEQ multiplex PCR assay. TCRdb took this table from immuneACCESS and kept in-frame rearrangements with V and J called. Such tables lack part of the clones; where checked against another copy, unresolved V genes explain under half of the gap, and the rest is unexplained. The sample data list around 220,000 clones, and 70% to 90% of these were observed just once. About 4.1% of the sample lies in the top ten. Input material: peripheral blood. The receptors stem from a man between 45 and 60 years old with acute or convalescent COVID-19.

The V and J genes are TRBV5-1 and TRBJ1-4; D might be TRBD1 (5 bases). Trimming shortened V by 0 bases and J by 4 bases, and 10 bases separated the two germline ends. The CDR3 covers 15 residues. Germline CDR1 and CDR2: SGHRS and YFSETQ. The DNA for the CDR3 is TGCGCCAGCAGCTTGGCCCTAGGGGTTAATGAAAAACTGTTTTTT. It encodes CASSLALGVNEKLFF.

CDR3 nucleotides: TGTGCCAGCAGCCCACAGGGGGCCCCCAATCAGCCCCAGCATTTT. It codes for CASSPQGAPNQPQHF. J is TRBJ1-5 and V is TRBV7-2, with 9 positions matching TRBD1. The junction had 5 bases not matched to a gene; V was cut back by 5 bases and J by 3 bases. There are 15 residues in the CDR3. Germline V gene data show CDR1 as SGHTA and CDR2 as FQGNSA. Full variable domain (remainder filled in from reference TRBV7-2 and TRBJ1-5): GAGVSQSPSNKVTEKGKDVELRCDPISGHTALYWYRQSLGQGLEFLIYFQGNSAPDKSGLPSDRFSAERTGGSVSTLTIQRTQQEDSAVYLCASSPQGAPNQPQHFGDGTRLSIL.

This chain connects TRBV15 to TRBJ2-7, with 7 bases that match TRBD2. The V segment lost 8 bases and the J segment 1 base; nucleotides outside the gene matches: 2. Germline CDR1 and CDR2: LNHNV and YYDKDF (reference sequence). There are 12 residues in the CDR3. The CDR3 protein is CATGEGSYEQYF. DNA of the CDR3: TGTGCCACCGGGGAGGGGTCCTACGAGCAGTACTTC.

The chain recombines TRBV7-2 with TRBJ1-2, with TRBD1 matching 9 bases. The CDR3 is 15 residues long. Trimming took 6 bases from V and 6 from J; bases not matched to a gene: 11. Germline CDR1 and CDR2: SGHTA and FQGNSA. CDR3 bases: TGTGCCAGCAGGTTTCCGGGACAGGGTGTCGATGGCTACACCTTC. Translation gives CASRFPGQGVDGYTF.

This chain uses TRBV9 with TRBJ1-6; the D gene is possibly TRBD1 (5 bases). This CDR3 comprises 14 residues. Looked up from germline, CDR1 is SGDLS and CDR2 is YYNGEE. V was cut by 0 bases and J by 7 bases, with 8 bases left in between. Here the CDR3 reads CASSVGRTNSPLHF. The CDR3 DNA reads TGTGCCAGCAGCGTAGGACGGACAAATTCACCCCTCCACTTT.

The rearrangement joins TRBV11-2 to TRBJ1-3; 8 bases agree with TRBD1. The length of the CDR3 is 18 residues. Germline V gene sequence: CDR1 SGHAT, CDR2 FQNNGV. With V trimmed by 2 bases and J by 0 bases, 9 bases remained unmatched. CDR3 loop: CASSLRPGQGISGNTIYF. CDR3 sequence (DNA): TGTGCCAGCAGCTTAAGGCCCGGACAGGGAATCTCTGGAAACACCATATATTTT.

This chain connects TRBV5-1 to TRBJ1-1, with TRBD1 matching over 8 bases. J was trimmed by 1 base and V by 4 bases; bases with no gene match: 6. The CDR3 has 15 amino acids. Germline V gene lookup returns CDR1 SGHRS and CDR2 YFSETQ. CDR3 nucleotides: TGCGCCAGCAGCGCCTGGACAGGGCCGAACACTGAAGCTTTCTTT. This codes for CASSAWTGPNTEAFF.

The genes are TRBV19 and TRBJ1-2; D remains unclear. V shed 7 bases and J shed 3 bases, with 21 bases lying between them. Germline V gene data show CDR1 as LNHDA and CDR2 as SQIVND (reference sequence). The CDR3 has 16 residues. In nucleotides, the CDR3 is TGTGCCAGTAACCCTTTTTTGGCAGAGGTAGACTATGGCTACACCTTC. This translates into CASNPFLAEVDYGYTF.

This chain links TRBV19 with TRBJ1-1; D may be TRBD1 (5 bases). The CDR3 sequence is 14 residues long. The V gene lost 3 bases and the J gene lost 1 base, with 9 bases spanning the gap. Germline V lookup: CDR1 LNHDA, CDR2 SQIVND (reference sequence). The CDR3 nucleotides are TGTGCCAGTAGTATGCGGCAGGGGAACACTGAAGCTTTCTTT. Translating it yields CASSMRQGNTEAFF. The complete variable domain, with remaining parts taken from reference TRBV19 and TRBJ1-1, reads DGGITQSPKYLFRKEGQNVTLSCEQNLNHDAMYWYRQDPGQGLRLIYYSQIVNDFQKGDIAEGYSVSREKKESFPLTVTSAQKNPTAFYLCASSMRQGNTEAFFGQGTRLTVV.

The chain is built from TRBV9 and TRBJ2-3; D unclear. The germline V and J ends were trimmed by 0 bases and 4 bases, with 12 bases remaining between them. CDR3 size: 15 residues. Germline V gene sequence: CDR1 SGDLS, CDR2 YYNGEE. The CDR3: CASSVVNLGADTQYF. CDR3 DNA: TGTGCCAGCAGCGTAGTAAACCTAGGAGCAGATACGCAGTATTTT. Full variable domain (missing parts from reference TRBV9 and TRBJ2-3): DSGVTQTPKHLITATGQRVTLRCSPRSGDLSVYWYQQSLDQGLQFLIQYYNGEERAKGNILERFSAQQFPDLHSELNLSSLELGDSALYFCASSVVNLGADTQYFGPGTRLTVL.

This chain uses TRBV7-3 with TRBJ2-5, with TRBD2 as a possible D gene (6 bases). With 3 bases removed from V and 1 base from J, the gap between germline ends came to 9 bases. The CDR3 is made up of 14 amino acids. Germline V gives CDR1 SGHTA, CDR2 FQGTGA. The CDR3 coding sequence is TGTGCCAGCAGCTTTACCGGGGGCCAAGAGACCCAGTACTTC. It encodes CASSFTGGQETQYF.

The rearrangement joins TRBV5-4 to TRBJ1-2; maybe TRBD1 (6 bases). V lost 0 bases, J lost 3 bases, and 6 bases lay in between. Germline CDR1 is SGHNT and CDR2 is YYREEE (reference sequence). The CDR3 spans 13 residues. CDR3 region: CASSLGTDYGYTF. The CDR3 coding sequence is TGTGCCAGCAGCTTGGGGACAGACTATGGCTACACCTTC.

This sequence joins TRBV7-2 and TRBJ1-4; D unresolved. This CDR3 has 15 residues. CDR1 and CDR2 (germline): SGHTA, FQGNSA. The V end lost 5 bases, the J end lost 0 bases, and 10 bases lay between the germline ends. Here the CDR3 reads CASSDQVATNEKLFF. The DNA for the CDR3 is TGTGCCAGCAGCGACCAGGTCGCAACTAATGAAAAACTGTTTTTT. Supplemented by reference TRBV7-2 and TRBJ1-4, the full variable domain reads GAGVSQSPSNKVTEKGKDVELRCDPISGHTALYWYRQSLGQGLEFLIYFQGNSAPDKSGLPSDRFSAERTGGSVSTLTIQRTQQEDSAVYLCASSDQVATNEKLFFGSGTQLSVL.

CDR3 coding DNA: TGTGCCAGCAGCATCCTACAGGGGGCGCCGACTGAAGCTTTCTTT. Translating gives CASSILQGAPTEAFF. This sequence joins TRBV7-9 and TRBJ1-1; 9 bases align to TRBD1. This CDR3 is built from 15 residues. V lost 5 bases, J lost 5 bases, and 9 bases stayed unmatched. The germline CDR1 and CDR2 sequences are SEHNR and FQNEAQ (reference sequence).

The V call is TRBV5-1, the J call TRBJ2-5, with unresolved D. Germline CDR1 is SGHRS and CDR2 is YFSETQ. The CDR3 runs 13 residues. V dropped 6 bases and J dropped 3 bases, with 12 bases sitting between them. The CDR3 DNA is TGCGCCAGCACCAACCCGGAGAAAGAGACCCAGTACTTC. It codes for CASTNPEKETQYF.

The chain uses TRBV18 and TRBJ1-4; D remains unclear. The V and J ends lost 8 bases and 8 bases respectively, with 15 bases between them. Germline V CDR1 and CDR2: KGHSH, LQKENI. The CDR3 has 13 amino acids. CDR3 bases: TGTGCCAGCGACGGCGGGAGAGGGGAAAAACTGTTTTTT. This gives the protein CASDGGRGEKLFF.

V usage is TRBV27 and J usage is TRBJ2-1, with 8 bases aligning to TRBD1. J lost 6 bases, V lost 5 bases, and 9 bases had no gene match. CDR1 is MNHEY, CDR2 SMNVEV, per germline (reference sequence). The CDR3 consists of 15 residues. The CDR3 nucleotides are TGTGCCAGCAGTACAAACAGGGGGTTCGGCAATGAGCAGTTCTTC. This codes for CASSTNRGFGNEQFF.

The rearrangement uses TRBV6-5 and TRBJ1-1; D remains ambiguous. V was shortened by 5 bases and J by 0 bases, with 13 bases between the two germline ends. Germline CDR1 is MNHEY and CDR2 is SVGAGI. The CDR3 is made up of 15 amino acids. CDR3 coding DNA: TGTGCCAGCAGTCCAACTCCGGGGATGAACACTGAAGCTTTCTTT. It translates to CASSPTPGMNTEAFF.

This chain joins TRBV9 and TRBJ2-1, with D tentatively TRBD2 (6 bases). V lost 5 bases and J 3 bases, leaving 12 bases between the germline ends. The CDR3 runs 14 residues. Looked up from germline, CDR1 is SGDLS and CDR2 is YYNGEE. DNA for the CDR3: TGTGCCAGCAGTATGGGCGGGGACTACAATGAGCAGTTCTTC. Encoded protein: CASSMGGDYNEQFF.